This T cell receptor beta chain came from a study of CD8+ T cells in alopecia areata. Broader study findings: Elevated clonality characterized lesional scalp relative to normal scalp, particularly in alopecia totalis/universalis. Mice gave a clearer picture of TCR sharing than patients did, possibly for HLA-related reasons.

Comments on this clone: Its antigen is currently unknown.

V was shortened by 4 bases and J by 6 bases, with 13 bases between the two germline ends. Germline V CDR1 and CDR2: SGHDN, FVKESK. The CDR3 has 14 residues. Once RNA had been extracted, it was reverse transcribed into cDNA to act as the sequencing template. Measured with immunoSEQ multiplex PCR; TCRdb has only the in-frame clones, and not every one. Here the sample spans about 23,000 clones, roughly 52% being singletons. The specimen was NKG2D-high CD8+ T cells sorted from blood. The chain couples TRBV14 to TRBJ1-5; the D gene is possibly TRBD1 (5 bases). This TCR derives from a human donor with alopecia areata. CDR3 sequence (DNA): TGTGCCAGCAGCCTAACGGGGACCCGTCAGCCCCAGCATTTT. Residues: CASSLTGTRQPQHF.